These 15 T cell receptor beta chains were all obtained from the same sample, sequenced in a study of breast tumors, draining lymph nodes, adjacent tissues. Breast cancer patients provided tissue from their axillary draining lymph nodes. Via MiXCR, TCRdb re-called the multiplex PCR reads, giving one row per CDR3 protein. The profile shows around 110,000 distinct CDR3 sequences, roughly 29% of them singletons. Specimen: axillary lymph node tissue. These receptors were obtained from a female donor with breast cancer. Some clones in this sample may be carry-over from other donors' samples.

Worth noting for this clonotype: Possible read error: a much larger clone is one base away. This chain links TRBV6-6 with TRBJ1-5, with 9 positions matching TRBD1. This CDR3 is 15 amino acids long. Germline CDR1 and CDR2: MNHNY and SVGAGI (reference sequence). The DNA for the CDR3 is TGTGCCAGCGGTTACGGGACAGGGAGCAATCAGCCCCAGCATTTT. Translating it yields CASGYGTGSNQPQHF.

A note on this clonotype: One junction end does not reproduce the germline sequence, and a read error may be involved. V gene TRBV20-1 combines with J gene TRBJ2-1; D uncertain. The CDR3 has 13 amino acids. Germline lookup yields CDR1 DFQATT and CDR2 SNEGSKA (reference sequence). The CDR3 DNA reads as TGCAGTGCTGTCCCCAGCCCCTACAATGTGCAGTTCTTC. Its protein product is CSAVPSPYNVQFF.

As concerns this clonotype: A much more abundant neighbour one base away suggests this may be a read error. J is TRBJ2-3 and V is TRBV5-6; 10 bases are a match to TRBD1. The germline V gene has CDR1 SGHDT and CDR2 YYEEEE. This CDR3 region has 14 residues. V lost 5 bases, J lost 3 bases, and 3 bases stayed unmatched. CDR3: CASRRQGATDTQYF. The CDR3 region has the DNA TGTGCCAGCAGACGACAGGGGGCTACAGATACGCAGTATTTT. Drawing the rest from reference TRBV5-6 and TRBJ2-3, the complete variable domain is DAGVTQSPTHLIKTRGQQVTLRCSPKSGHDTVSWYQQALGQGPQFIFQYYEEEERQRGNFPDRFSGHQFPNYSSELNVNALLLGDSALYLCASRRQGATDTQYFGPGTRLTVL.

This clonotype showed up many times. The chain is built from TRBV27 and TRBJ2-1; TRBD2 agrees at 7 bases. J was trimmed by 3 bases and V by 5 bases; bases with no gene match: 1. This CDR3 is built from 13 residues. Germline CDR1 is MNHEY and CDR2 is SMNVEV (reference sequence). CDR3 in amino acids: CASSREVYNEQFF. In DNA form, the CDR3 reads TGTGCCAGCAGTCGGGAGGTCTACAATGAGCAGTTCTTC.

This clonotype was detected ten times or more. This may come from a read error, since a much larger clone is one base off. CDR3 protein: CSARDLGRSSEQYF. CDR3 DNA sequence: TGCAGTGCTAGAGATCTTGGCAGATCCTCCGAGCAGTACTTC. The chain links TRBV20-1 to TRBJ2-7; D is unresolved. The germline gives CDR1 DFQATT, CDR2 SNEGSKA (reference sequence). The CDR3 has 14 amino acids.

This clonotype was recorded many times. The rearrangement uses TRBV11-3 and TRBJ2-7, with 10 bases aligning to TRBD2. The length of the CDR3 is 14 residues. Germline CDR1 SGHNT, CDR2 YENEEA. Trimming removed 1 base from V and 10 bases from J; junction bases left unmatched: 7. CDR3 amino acids: CASSLGPSGSNQYF. In nucleotides, the CDR3 is TGTGCCAGCAGCTTAGGACCTAGCGGGAGCAATCAGTACTTC.

In this sample, this clonotype turned up many times. CDR3 residues: CASSMSTSGTITGELFF. DNA for the CDR3: TGTGCCAGTAGTATGTCGACTAGCGGGACCATCACCGGGGAGCTGTTTTTT. The chain links TRBV19 to TRBJ2-2; 11 bases agree with TRBD2. V lost 3 bases to trimming and J lost 4 bases; unmatched junction nucleotides: 7. The CDR3 contains 17 residues. Per the germline V gene, CDR1 is LNHDA and CDR2 is SQIVND (reference sequence).

The chain links TRBV7-2 to TRBJ2-3; D gene ambiguous. The CDR3 runs 12 residues. Germline lookup yields CDR1 SGHTA and CDR2 FQGNSA. V was cut by 6 bases and J by 1 base, with 5 bases left in between. The CDR3 bases are TGTGCCAGCAGGGGTCGCACAGATACGCAGTATTTT. Translating gives CASRGRTDTQYF.

V is TRBV6-1 and J is TRBJ1-1; 8 bases map to TRBD1. The CDR3 contains 18 residues. V lost 6 bases and J lost 6; bases outside the gene matches: 21. Germline V lookup: CDR1 MNHNS, CDR2 SASEGT. The CDR3 protein is CASSRIGQGVYMRPEAFF. CDR3 coding DNA: TGTGCCAGCAGCAGAATAGGACAGGGAGTTTACATGCGACCTGAAGCTTTCTTT.

This clonotype has at least ten counts. V is TRBV6-1 and J is TRBJ1-4; 7 bases align to TRBD1. CDR1 and CDR2 from the germline V gene are MNHNS and SASEGT. The CDR3 has 14 amino acids. With 0 bases clipped from V and 8 bases from J, the junction kept 3 bases outside the gene matches. DNA of the CDR3: TGTGCCAGCAGTGAAGCACTGGACAGGGAAAAACTGTTTTTT. The encoded protein is CASSEALDREKLFF.

The chain recombines TRBV12-3 or TRBV12-4 with TRBJ1-2, with D unclear. V gave up 4 bases and J gave up 2 bases, with 11 bases separating them. The CDR3 runs to 14 residues. The CDR3 is CASSSPRRNYGYTF. The DNA of the CDR3 is TGTGCCAGCAGTTCCCCTCGGCGGAACTATGGCTACACCTTC.

This clonotype was recorded many times. This sequence joins TRBV12-3 or TRBV12-4 and TRBJ2-7; 8 positions match TRBD1. This CDR3 comprises 16 residues. Trimming cost V 4 bases and J 5 bases; bases outside gene matches: 13. The CDR3 protein is CASSSRDRFLVDEQYF. CDR3 sequence (DNA): TGTGCCAGCAGTTCCCGGGACAGGTTCCTTGTGGACGAGCAGTACTTC.

V gene TRBV2 combines with J gene TRBJ2-1; 14 bases line up with TRBD2. J lost 9 bases, V lost 6 bases, and 16 bases had no gene match. Germline lookup yields CDR1 SNHLY and CDR2 FYNNEI. The CDR3 is made up of 18 amino acids. DNA of the CDR3: TGTGCCAGCAGAATGGGGACTAGCGGGAGTGGAACGTCACCTGAGCAGTTCTTC. Its translation: CASRMGTSGSGTSPEQFF.

Many counts were recorded for this clonotype. The gene calls are TRBV2 and TRBJ2-3; D may be TRBD2 (6 bases). The V gene lost 8 bases and the J gene lost 2 bases, with 20 bases spanning the gap. The CDR3 has 16 residues. Per germline, CDR1 SNHLY and CDR2 FYNNEI. As DNA, the CDR3 is TGTGCCAGCGGGGGGTCGGGGGTCGCACACACAGATACGCAGTATTTT. Translation: CASGGSGVAHTDTQYF.

To note about this clonotype: The junction departs from the called germline gene at one end, perhaps through a read error. V is TRBV11-2 and J is TRBJ2-7; TRBD1 matches at 7 bases. The CDR3 spans 15 residues. In germline, CDR1 is SGHAT, CDR2 FQNNGV. CDR3 region: CASSRETGASYGQYF. For the CDR3, the DNA is TGTGCCAGCAGTCGAGAAACAGGGGCCTCTTACGGGCAGTACTTC. Full variable domain (outside the CDR3, taken from reference TRBV11-2 and TRBJ2-7): EAGVAQSPRYKIIEKRQSVAFWCNPISGHATLYWYQQILGQGPKLLIQFQNNGVVDDSQLPKDRFSAERLKGVDSTLKIQPAKLEDSAVYLCASSRETGASYGQYFGPGTRLTVT.